This T cell receptor beta chain was sequenced for a study of breast tumors, draining lymph nodes, adjacent tissues. Study observations and caveats: Tumor TCR diversity was below lymph nodes but above nontumor tissue.

This clonotype has ten or more counts. Antigen specificity is unknown. Each CDR3 protein gets one entry after TCRdb re-called the multiplex PCR reads with MiXCR. The sample gives about 270,000 distinct CDR3 sequences, 30% of which show up once; around 1.1% is in the top ten. V lost 3 bases to trimming and J lost 1 base, with 8 bases between them. Germline CDR1 SGDLS, CDR2 YYNGEE. The CDR3 has 14 amino acids. Samples came from axillary lymph nodes draining the breast cancer. The source is a female donor with breast cancer. Some clones in this sample may be carry-over from other donors' samples. The genes are TRBV9 and TRBJ1-3, with D uncertain. The sample was axillary lymph node tissue. CDR3 bases: TGTGCCAGCAGCGCCCCCGGATCTGGAAACACCATATATTTT. Translated: CASSAPGSGNTIYF.